The present TCR beta chain was sequenced within a study of shared clonotypes between healthy human individuals. Overall study context: In total, the donors were two women and three men aged 18 to 49. Per donor, CD8 memory used one plate, CD8 naive used two, CD4 memory used three and CD4 naive used three.

The germline CDR1 and CDR2 sequences are SNHLY and FYNNEI. V trimming: 3 bases; J trimming: 8 bases; junction bases outside the gene matches: 6. The CDR3 runs to 14 residues. CD8 cells classed as naive were CD45RO-negative and positively selected for CCR7, excluding terminally differentiated effector memory CD45RA+ cells. Splitting of each subset's genomic DNA was done evenly across several immunoSEQ plates. TCRdb's copy holds only in-frame clones and misses some; the assay was immunoSEQ multiplex PCR. The sample gives approximately 840,000 clones, just over 95% of which show up once; approximately 0.2% is in the top ten.

The sequencing sample was made of naive CD8+ T cells sorted from blood. The clonotype originates from a man aged 30 to 39 in good health. V usage is TRBV2 and J usage is TRBJ2-1; 8 positions match TRBD2. CDR3 in DNA: TGTGCCAGCAGTGATCCGGGACTAGAAGATGAGCAGTTCTTC. Encoded protein: CASSDPGLEDEQFF.